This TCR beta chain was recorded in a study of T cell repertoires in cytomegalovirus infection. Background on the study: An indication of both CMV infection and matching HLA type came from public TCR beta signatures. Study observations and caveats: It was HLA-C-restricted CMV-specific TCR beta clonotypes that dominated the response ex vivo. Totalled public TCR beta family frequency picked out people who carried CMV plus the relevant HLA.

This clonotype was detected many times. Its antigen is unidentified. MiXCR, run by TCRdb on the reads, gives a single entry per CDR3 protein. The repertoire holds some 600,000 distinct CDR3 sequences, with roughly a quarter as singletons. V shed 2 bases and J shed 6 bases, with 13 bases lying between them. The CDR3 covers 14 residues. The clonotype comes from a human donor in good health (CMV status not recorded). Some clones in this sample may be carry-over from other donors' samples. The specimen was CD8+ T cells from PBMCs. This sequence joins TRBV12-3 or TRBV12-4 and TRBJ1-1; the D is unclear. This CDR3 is CASSLRAYPPEAFF. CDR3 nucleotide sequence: TGTGCCAGCAGTTTAAGGGCCTACCCCCCTGAAGCTTTCTTT.